The clone carrying this T cell receptor beta chain was recorded at least ten times. Its target is not known. TCR beta CDR3 regions were amplified from RNA transcripts. Second-round multiplex PCR came after first-round RT-PCR with HTBI primers. TCRdb independently ran MiXCR on the multiplex PCR reads; one entry per CDR3 protein. Among about 220,000 distinct CDR3 sequences, roughly 21% were seen once, and the ten largest hold roughly 45%. V dropped 6 bases and J dropped 4 bases, with 13 bases sitting between them. Germline V gene lookup returns CDR1 DFQATT and CDR2 SNEGSKA (reference sequence). The CDR3 is 12 residues long. Uncontrolled infections, pregnancy, lactation or other autoimmune diseases led to patient exclusion. The sample belongs to a study of Graves' ophthalmopathy and Graves' hyperthyroidism. The study's findings and limits: A majority of expanded thyroid clonotypes exceeding 0.001 frequency were likewise present in blood.

This clonotype was sampled from a woman aged 50 to 60 with Graves' ophthalmopathy. The sample taken for sequencing was peripheral blood. The chain uses TRBV20-1 and TRBJ2-7, with D possibly matching TRBD1 (8 bases). The CDR3, as DNA: TGCAGTGCAGACAGGGGAGGGTACGAGCAGTACTTC. It encodes CSADRGGYEQYF.